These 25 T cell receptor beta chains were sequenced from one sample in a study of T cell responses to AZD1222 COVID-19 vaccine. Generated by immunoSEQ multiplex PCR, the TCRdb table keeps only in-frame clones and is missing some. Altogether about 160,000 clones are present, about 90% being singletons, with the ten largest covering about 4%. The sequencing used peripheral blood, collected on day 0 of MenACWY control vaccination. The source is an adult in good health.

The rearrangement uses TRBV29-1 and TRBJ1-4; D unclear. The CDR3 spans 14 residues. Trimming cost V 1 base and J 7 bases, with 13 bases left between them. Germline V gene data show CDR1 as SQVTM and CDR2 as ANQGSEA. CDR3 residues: CSVEVPPISEKLFF. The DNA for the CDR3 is TGCAGCGTTGAAGTCCCCCCGATTAGTGAAAAACTGTTTTTT.

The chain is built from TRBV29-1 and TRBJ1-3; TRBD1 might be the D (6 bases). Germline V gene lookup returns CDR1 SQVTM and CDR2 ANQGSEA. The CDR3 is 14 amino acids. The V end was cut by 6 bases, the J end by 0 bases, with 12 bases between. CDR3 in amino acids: CSVQQGSSGNTIYF. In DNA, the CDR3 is TGCAGCGTCCAACAGGGAAGCTCTGGAAACACCATATATTTT. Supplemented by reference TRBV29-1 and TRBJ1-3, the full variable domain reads SAVISQKPSRDICQRGTSLTIQCQVDSQVTMMFWYRQQPGQSLTLIATANQGSEATYESGFVIDKFPISRPNLTFSTLTVSNMSPEDSSIYLCSVQQGSSGNTIYFGEGSWLTVV.

The CDR3 protein is CASSATGAHQPQHF. CDR3 in DNA: TGTGCCAGCAGCGCCACAGGGGCCCATCAGCCCCAGCATTTT. The rearrangement links TRBV6-5 to TRBJ1-5, with 7 bases identical to TRBD1. V dropped 6 bases and J dropped 5; count of bases not matched to a gene: 7. Germline lookup yields CDR1 MNHEY and CDR2 SVGAGI. The CDR3 is 14 amino acids.

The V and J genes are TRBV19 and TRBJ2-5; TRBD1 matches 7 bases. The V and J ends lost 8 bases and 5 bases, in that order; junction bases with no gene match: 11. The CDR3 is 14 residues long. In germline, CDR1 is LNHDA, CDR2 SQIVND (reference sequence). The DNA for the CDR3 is TGTGCCAGTTCGACAGGGACCCTCCGGGAGACCCAGTACTTC. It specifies CASSTGTLRETQYF. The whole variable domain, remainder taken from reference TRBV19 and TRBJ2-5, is DGGITQSPKYLFRKEGQNVTLSCEQNLNHDAMYWYRQDPGQGLRLIYYSQIVNDFQKGDIAEGYSVSREKKESFPLTVTSAQKNPTAFYLCASSTGTLRETQYFGPGTRLLVL.

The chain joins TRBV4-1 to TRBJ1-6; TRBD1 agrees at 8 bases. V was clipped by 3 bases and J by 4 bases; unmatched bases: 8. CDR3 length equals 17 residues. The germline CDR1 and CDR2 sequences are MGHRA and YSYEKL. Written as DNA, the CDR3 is TGCGCCAGCAGCCAGGATTCAGGGGGCGGTTATAATTCACCCCTCCACTTT. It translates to CASSQDSGGGYNSPLHF.

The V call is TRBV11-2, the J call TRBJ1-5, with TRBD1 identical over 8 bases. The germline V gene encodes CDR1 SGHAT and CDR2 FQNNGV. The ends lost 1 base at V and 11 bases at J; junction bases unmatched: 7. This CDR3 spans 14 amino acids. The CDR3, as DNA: TGTGCCAGCAGCTTAGGAGGGGTGGACAGGGCCCAGCATTTT. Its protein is CASSLGGVDRAQHF.

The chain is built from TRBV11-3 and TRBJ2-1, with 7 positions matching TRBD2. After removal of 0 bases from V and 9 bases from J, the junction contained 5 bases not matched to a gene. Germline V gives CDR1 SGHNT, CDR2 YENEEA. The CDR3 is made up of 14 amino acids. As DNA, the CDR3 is TGTGCCAGCAGCTTAGATGCGGGAGTGGGTGAGCAGTTCTTC. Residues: CASSLDAGVGEQFF.

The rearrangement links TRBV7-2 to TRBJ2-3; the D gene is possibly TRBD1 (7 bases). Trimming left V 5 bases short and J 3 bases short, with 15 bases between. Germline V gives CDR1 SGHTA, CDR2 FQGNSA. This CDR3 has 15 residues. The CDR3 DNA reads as TGTGCCAGCAGCCCCCCAGGGGGGAAGACAGATACGCAGTATTTT. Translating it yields CASSPPGGKTDTQYF.

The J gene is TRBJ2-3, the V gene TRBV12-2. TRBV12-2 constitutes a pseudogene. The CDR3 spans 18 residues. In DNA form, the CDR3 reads TGTGCAAGTCGCTTCCGGCCACGGATGGGACCCGTCACAGATACGCAGTATTTT. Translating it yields CASRFRPRMGPVTDTQYF.

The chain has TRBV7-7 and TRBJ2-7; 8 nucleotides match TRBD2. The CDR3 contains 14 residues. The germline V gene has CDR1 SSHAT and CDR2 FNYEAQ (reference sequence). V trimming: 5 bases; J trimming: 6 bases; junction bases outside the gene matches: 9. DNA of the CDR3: TGTGCCAGCAGCCCGATGAGCGGGAGTTCCGAGCAGTACTTC. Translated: CASSPMSGSSEQYF.

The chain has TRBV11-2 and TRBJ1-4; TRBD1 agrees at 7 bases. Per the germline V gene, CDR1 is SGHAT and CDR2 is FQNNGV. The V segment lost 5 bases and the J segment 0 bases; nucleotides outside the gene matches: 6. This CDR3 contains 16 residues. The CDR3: CASSLGQEATNEKLFF. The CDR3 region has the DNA TGTGCCAGCAGCCTCGGACAGGAAGCAACTAATGAAAAACTGTTTTTT.

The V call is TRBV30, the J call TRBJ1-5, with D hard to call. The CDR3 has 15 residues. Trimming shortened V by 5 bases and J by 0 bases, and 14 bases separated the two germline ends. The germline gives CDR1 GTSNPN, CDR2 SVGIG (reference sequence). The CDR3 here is CAWSEAASSNQPQHF. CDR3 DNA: TGTGCCTGGTCCGAGGCAGCCTCTAGCAATCAGCCCCAGCATTTT.

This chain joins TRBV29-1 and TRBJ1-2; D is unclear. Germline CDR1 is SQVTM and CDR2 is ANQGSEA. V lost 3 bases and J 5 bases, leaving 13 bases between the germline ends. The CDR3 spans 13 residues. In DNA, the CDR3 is TGCAGCGTTGACGGGAGCTTTACTTATGGCTACACCTTC. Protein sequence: CSVDGSFTYGYTF. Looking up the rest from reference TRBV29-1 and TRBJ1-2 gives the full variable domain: SAVISQKPSRDICQRGTSLTIQCQVDSQVTMMFWYRQQPGQSLTLIATANQGSEATYESGFVIDKFPISRPNLTFSTLTVSNMSPEDSSIYLCSVDGSFTYGYTFGSGTRLTVV.

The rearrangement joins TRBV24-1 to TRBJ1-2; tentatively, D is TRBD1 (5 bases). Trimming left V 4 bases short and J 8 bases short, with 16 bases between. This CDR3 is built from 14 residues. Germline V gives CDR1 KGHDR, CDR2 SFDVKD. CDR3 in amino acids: CATSEGVGGDGYTF. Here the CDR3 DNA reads TGTGCCACCAGTGAAGGAGTCGGGGGGGACGGCTACACCTTC.

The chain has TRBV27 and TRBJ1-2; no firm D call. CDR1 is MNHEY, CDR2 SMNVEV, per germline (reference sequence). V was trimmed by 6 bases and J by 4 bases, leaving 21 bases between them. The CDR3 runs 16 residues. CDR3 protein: CASSNLPSGPTYGYTF. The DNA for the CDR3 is TGTGCCAGCAGCAACCTACCCTCCGGCCCCACCTATGGCTACACCTTC.

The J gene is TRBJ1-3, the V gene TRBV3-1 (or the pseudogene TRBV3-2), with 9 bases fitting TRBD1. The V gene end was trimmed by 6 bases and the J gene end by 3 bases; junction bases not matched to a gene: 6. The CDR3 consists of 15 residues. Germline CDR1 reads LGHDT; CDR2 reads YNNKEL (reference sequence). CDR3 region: CASSRDREYGNTIYF. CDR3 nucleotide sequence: TGTGCCAGCAGTCGGGACAGGGAATATGGAAACACCATATATTTT.

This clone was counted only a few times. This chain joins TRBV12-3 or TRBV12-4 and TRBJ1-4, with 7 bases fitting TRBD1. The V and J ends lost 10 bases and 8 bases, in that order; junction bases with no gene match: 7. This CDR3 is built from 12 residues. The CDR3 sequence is CATRQGGEKLFF. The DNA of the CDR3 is TGTGCCACCCGACAGGGAGGGGAAAAACTGTTTTTT.

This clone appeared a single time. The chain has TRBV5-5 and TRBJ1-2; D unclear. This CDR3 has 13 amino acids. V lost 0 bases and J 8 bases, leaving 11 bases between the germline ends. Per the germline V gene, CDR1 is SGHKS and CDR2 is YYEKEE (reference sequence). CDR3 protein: CASSLEAGGGYTF. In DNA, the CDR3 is TGTGCCAGCAGCTTGGAGGCAGGCGGGGGCTACACCTTC.

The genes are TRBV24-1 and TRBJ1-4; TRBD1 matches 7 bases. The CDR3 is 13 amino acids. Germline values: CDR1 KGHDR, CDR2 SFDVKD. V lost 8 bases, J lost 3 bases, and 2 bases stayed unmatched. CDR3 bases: TGTGCCACCAACAGGGGCCCTAATGAAAAACTGTTTTTT. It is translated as CATNRGPNEKLFF.

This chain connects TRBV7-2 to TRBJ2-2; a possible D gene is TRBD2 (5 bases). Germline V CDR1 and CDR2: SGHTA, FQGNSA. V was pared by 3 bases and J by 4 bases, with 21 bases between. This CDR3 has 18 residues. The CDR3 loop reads CASSFQPMSGRGTGELFF. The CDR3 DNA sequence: TGTGCCAGCAGCTTTCAACCCATGTCGGGGAGAGGCACCGGGGAGCTGTTTTTT.

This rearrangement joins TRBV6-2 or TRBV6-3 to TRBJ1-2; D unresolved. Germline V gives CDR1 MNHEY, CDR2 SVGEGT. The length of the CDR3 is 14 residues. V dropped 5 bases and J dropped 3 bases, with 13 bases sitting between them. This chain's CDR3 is CASSVTGIHYGYTF. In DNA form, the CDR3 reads TGTGCCAGCAGTGTTACCGGCATTCACTATGGCTACACCTTC.

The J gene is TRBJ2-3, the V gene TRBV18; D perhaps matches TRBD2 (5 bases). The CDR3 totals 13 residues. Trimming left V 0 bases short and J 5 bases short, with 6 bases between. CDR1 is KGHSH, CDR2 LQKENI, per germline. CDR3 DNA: TGTGCCAGCTCACCACCGGGGAGAGATACGCAGTATTTT. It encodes CASSPPGRDTQYF.

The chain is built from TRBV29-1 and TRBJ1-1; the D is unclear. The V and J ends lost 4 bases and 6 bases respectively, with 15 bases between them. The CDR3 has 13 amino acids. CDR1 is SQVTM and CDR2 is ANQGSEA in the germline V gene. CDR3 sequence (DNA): TGCAGCGTTGTTCGGGATTTAGACGCTGAAGCTTTCTTT. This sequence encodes CSVVRDLDAEAFF.

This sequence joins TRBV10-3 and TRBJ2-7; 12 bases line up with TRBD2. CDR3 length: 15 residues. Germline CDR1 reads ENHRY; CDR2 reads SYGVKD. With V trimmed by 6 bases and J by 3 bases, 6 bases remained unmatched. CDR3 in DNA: TGTGCCATCAGGGACGCGACTAGCGGGAGCTACGAGCAGTACTTC. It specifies CAIRDATSGSYEQYF.

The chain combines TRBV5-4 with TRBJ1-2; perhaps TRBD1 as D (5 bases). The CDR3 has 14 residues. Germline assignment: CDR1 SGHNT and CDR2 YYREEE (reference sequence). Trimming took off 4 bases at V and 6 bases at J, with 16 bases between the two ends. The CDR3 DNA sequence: TGTGCCAGCAGCGCCCCAGGGTTCGCTGATGGCTACACCTTC. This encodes CASSAPGFADGYTF.